The rows below give T cell receptor beta chains drawn from one sample of a study of shared clonotypes between healthy human individuals. The data were produced by immunoSEQ multiplex PCR, yet TCRdb's version contains in-frame clones alone and is incomplete. The repertoire has roughly 2.5 million clones, more than 80% of them found once; the top ten carry about 0.13%. Sequenced: naive CD4+ T cells sorted from blood. Receptors originate from a man aged 18 to 29 in good health. CDR3s include the opening cysteine and the closing phenylalanine or tryptophan. Each record gives: V gene, J gene, clone size, D gene, CDR3 protein, CDR3 DNA. A D gene is named only where the DNA matches it firmly. Size is omitted from some rows. Given values are once, few, many or a class for expanded clones.

v_call: TRBV5-5
j_call: TRBJ1-1
clone_size: .
d_call: TRBD1
cdr3_aa: CASSLADRIRSEAFF
cdr3_nt: TGTGCCAGCAGCTTGGCGGACAGGATTAGGTCTGAAGCTTTCTTT

v_call: TRBV18
j_call: TRBJ2-7
clone_size: .
d_call: TRBD1
cdr3_aa: CASSRGTAEEYEQYF
cdr3_nt: TGTGCCAGCTCCCGAGGGACAGCCGAAGAATACGAGCAGTACTTC

v_call: TRBV30
j_call: TRBJ2-5
clone_size: .
d_call: .
cdr3_aa: CAWSAPTEYQETQYF
cdr3_nt: TGTGCCTGGAGCGCTCCGACAGAGTACCAAGAGACCCAGTACTTC

v_call: TRBV30
j_call: TRBJ1-4
clone_size: .
d_call: .
cdr3_aa: CAWSAGPNEKLFF
cdr3_nt: TGTGCCTGGAGTGCGGGACCTAATGAAAAACTGTTTTTT

v_call: TRBV7-2
j_call: TRBJ2-7
clone_size: .
d_call: .
cdr3_aa: CASSSGQSYEQYF
cdr3_nt: TGTGCCAGCAGTTCAGGACAGTCCTACGAGCAGTACTTC

v_call: TRBV28
j_call: TRBJ2-7
clone_size: .
d_call: TRBD2
cdr3_aa: CASSQTSGGPTYEQYF
cdr3_nt: TGTGCCAGCAGTCAGACTAGCGGGGGGCCGACCTACGAGCAGTACTTC

v_call: TRBV2
j_call: TRBJ1-2
clone_size: .
d_call: .
cdr3_aa: CASSEEEGGFYGYTF
cdr3_nt: TGTGCCAGCAGTGAAGAGGAGGGGGGGTTCTATGGCTACACCTTC

v_call: TRBV11-2
j_call: TRBJ2-5
clone_size: few
d_call: .
cdr3_aa: CASSLQEETQYF
cdr3_nt: TGTGCCAGCAGCTTGCAAGAAGAGACCCAGTACTTC

v_call: TRBV6-1
j_call: TRBJ1-5
clone_size: .
d_call: .
cdr3_aa: CASSEAYNNQPQHF
cdr3_nt: TGTGCCAGCAGTGAAGCGTACAACAATCAGCCCCAGCATTTT

v_call: TRBV30
j_call: TRBJ2-1
clone_size: .
d_call: .
cdr3_aa: CAWTRWSNEQFF
cdr3_nt: TGTGCCTGGACGCGGTGGTCCAATGAGCAGTTCTTC

v_call: TRBV13
j_call: TRBJ2-7
clone_size: .
d_call: TRBD2
cdr3_aa: CASSLTGSGRVEQYF
cdr3_nt: TGTGCCAGCAGCCTCACGGGTAGCGGGAGGGTCGAGCAGTACTTC

v_call: TRBV6-5
j_call: TRBJ2-1
clone_size: .
d_call: .
cdr3_aa: CASRERNPSYNEQFF
cdr3_nt: TGTGCCAGCAGGGAGCGAAACCCCTCCTACAATGAGCAGTTCTTC

v_call: TRBV5-1
j_call: TRBJ2-1
clone_size: .
d_call: .
cdr3_aa: CASSPQGGNEQFF
cdr3_nt: TGCGCCAGCAGCCCCCAGGGAGGCAATGAGCAGTTCTTC

v_call: TRBV11-1
j_call: TRBJ2-7
clone_size: .
d_call: .
cdr3_aa: CASSLGPGPGSYEQYF
cdr3_nt: TGTGCCAGCAGCTTAGGGCCAGGCCCGGGGTCCTACGAGCAGTACTTC

v_call: TRBV6-1
j_call: TRBJ1-5
clone_size: .
d_call: .
cdr3_aa: CASSDQQASNQPQHF
cdr3_nt: TGTGCCAGCAGTGACCAACAGGCCAGCAATCAGCCCCAGCATTTT

v_call: TRBV7-3
j_call: TRBJ1-2
clone_size: .
d_call: TRBD1
cdr3_aa: CASSPRTGISNYGYTF
cdr3_nt: TGTGCCAGCAGCCCGCGGACAGGGATAAGTAACTATGGCTACACCTTC

v_call: TRBV7-6
j_call: TRBJ2-7
clone_size: .
d_call: .
cdr3_aa: CASSPAGGYEQYF
cdr3_nt: TGTGCCAGCAGCCCGGCCGGGGGCTACGAGCAGTACTTC

v_call: TRBV10-3
j_call: TRBJ2-7
clone_size: .
d_call: .
cdr3_aa: CAISVDRSSYEQYF
cdr3_nt: TGTGCCATCAGTGTAGACAGGAGCTCCTACGAGCAGTACTTC

v_call: TRBV30
j_call: TRBJ1-5
clone_size: .
d_call: .
cdr3_aa: CAWRVTVPKKPQHF
cdr3_nt: TGTGCCTGGAGGGTCACAGTGCCCAAAAAGCCCCAGCATTTT

v_call: TRBV19
j_call: TRBJ2-7
clone_size: .
d_call: .
cdr3_aa: CASSSSTGNYEQYF
cdr3_nt: TGTGCCAGTAGCTCATCGACAGGAAACTACGAGCAGTACTTC

v_call: TRBV19
j_call: TRBJ1-1
clone_size: .
d_call: TRBD1
cdr3_aa: CASSSQGAFTEAFF
cdr3_nt: TGTGCCAGTAGTTCACAGGGGGCGTTCACTGAAGCTTTCTTT

v_call: TRBV7-2
j_call: TRBJ2-5
clone_size: .
d_call: TRBD2
cdr3_aa: CASSPGRTSAKTQYF
cdr3_nt: TGTGCCAGCAGCCCAGGGCGGACTAGCGCGAAGACCCAGTACTTC

v_call: TRBV18
j_call: TRBJ2-5
clone_size: .
d_call: .
cdr3_aa: CASSPGVQETQYF
cdr3_nt: TGTGCCAGCTCACCGGGGGTCCAAGAGACCCAGTACTTC

v_call: TRBV2
j_call: TRBJ2-3
clone_size: .
d_call: .
cdr3_aa: CASSGDTDTQYF
cdr3_nt: TGTGCCAGCAGCGGGGACACAGATACGCAGTATTTT

v_call: TRBV6-5
j_call: TRBJ2-7
clone_size: .
d_call: TRBD1
cdr3_aa: CASSRGQGSFDEQYF
cdr3_nt: TGTGCCAGCAGCAGAGGACAGGGGAGTTTCGACGAGCAGTACTTC

v_call: TRBV28
j_call: TRBJ2-7
clone_size: .
d_call: TRBD2
cdr3_aa: CASSIAGGRYEQYF
cdr3_nt: TGTGCCAGCAGTATAGCGGGGGGCCGCTACGAGCAGTACTTC

v_call: TRBV10-2
j_call: TRBJ2-7
clone_size: .
d_call: .
cdr3_aa: CASSGEQLGSYEQYF
cdr3_nt: TGCGCCAGCAGTGGGGAGCAATTGGGGTCCTACGAGCAGTACTTC

v_call: TRBV7-9
j_call: TRBJ2-5
clone_size: .
d_call: .
cdr3_aa: CASSLAVTQETQYF
cdr3_nt: TGTGCCAGCAGCTTAGCTGTGACCCAAGAGACCCAGTACTTC

v_call: TRBV6-6
j_call: TRBJ1-4
clone_size: once
d_call: .
cdr3_aa: CASSYAGKGEKLFF
cdr3_nt: TGTGCCAGCAGTTACGCCGGGAAAGGGGAAAAACTGTTTTTT

v_call: TRBV9
j_call: TRBJ2-2
clone_size: .
d_call: .
cdr3_aa: CASSVAGFPGELFF
cdr3_nt: TGTGCCAGCAGCGTAGCTGGGTTCCCCGGGGAGCTGTTTTTT

v_call: TRBV27
j_call: TRBJ2-1
clone_size: .
d_call: TRBD2
cdr3_aa: CASRGTSGTGEQFF
cdr3_nt: TGTGCCAGCCGGGGGACTAGCGGGACCGGTGAGCAGTTCTTC

v_call: TRBV2
j_call: TRBJ1-1
clone_size: few
d_call: .
cdr3_aa: CASRDSGQNEAFF
cdr3_nt: TGTGCCAGCAGGGATTCTGGACAGAATGAAGCTTTCTTT

v_call: TRBV12-5
j_call: TRBJ2-3
clone_size: .
d_call: .
cdr3_aa: CASGLLPHVGNGGTDTQYF
cdr3_nt: TGTGCTAGTGGTTTGCTCCCCCACGTCGGGAACGGGGGAACAGATACGCAGTATTTT

v_call: TRBV30
j_call: TRBJ2-7
clone_size: once
d_call: TRBD1
cdr3_aa: CAWSVGRGPYEQYF
cdr3_nt: TGTGCCTGGAGTGTCGGCAGGGGGCCCTACGAGCAGTACTTC

v_call: TRBV27
j_call: TRBJ1-2
clone_size: .
d_call: .
cdr3_aa: CASSPRQNYGYTF
cdr3_nt: TGTGCCAGCAGTCCGAGACAGAACTATGGCTACACCTTC

v_call: TRBV30
j_call: TRBJ1-1
clone_size: .
d_call: .
cdr3_aa: CAWSARTEAFF
cdr3_nt: TGTGCCTGGAGTGCACGGACAGAAGCTTTCTTT

v_call: TRBV14
j_call: TRBJ2-7
clone_size: .
d_call: .
cdr3_aa: CASSQASFTYEQYF
cdr3_nt: TGTGCCAGCAGCCAAGCCTCCTTTACCTACGAGCAGTACTTC

v_call: TRBV13
j_call: TRBJ1-1
clone_size: .
d_call: TRBD1
cdr3_aa: CAIPDRESATEAFF
cdr3_nt: TGTGCCATTCCGGACAGGGAGTCTGCAACTGAAGCTTTCTTT

v_call: TRBV6-7
j_call: TRBJ2-7
clone_size: .
d_call: TRBD1
cdr3_aa: CASSYHRLTGSPYEQYF
cdr3_nt: TGTGCCAGCAGTTACCACAGATTGACAGGGTCCCCCTACGAGCAGTACTTC

v_call: TRBV18
j_call: TRBJ1-1
clone_size: .
d_call: .
cdr3_aa: CASSPQGERTEAFF
cdr3_nt: TGTGCCAGCTCACCACAAGGGGAAAGAACTGAAGCTTTCTTT

v_call: TRBV6-1
j_call: TRBJ1-6
clone_size: .
d_call: .
cdr3_aa: CASSTLGGNNSPLHF
cdr3_nt: TGTGCCAGCAGTACCCTCGGGGGGAATAATTCACCCCTCCACTTT

v_call: TRBV11-2
j_call: TRBJ2-7
clone_size: .
d_call: .
cdr3_aa: CASSQGGGLLSYEQYF
cdr3_nt: TGTGCCAGCAGCCAGGGGGGCGGGTTACTTTCCTACGAGCAGTACTTC

v_call: TRBV30
j_call: TRBJ2-1
clone_size: .
d_call: TRBD2
cdr3_aa: CAWTGGSYNEQFF
cdr3_nt: TGTGCCTGGACGGGCGGGAGCTACAATGAGCAGTTCTTC

v_call: TRBV7-8
j_call: TRBJ1-5
clone_size: .
d_call: .
cdr3_aa: CASAKGEISNQPQHF
cdr3_nt: TGTGCCAGCGCAAAAGGGGAGATTAGCAATCAGCCCCAGCATTTT

v_call: TRBV7-9
j_call: TRBJ2-7
clone_size: .
d_call: .
cdr3_aa: CASSLGDTYEQYF
cdr3_nt: TGTGCCAGCAGCTTAGGGGACACCTACGAGCAGTACTTC

v_call: TRBV19
j_call: TRBJ1-1
clone_size: .
d_call: .
cdr3_aa: CASSPTGGVTEAFF
cdr3_nt: TGTGCCAGTAGCCCCACGGGGGGGGTCACTGAAGCTTTCTTT

v_call: TRBV7-8
j_call: TRBJ1-5
clone_size: .
d_call: .
cdr3_aa: CASSPGQGSNQPQHF
cdr3_nt: TGTGCCAGCAGCCCTGGGCAGGGGAGCAATCAGCCCCAGCATTTT

v_call: TRBV10-3
j_call: TRBJ2-5
clone_size: .
d_call: TRBD2
cdr3_aa: CAISDSGLAGKETQYF
cdr3_nt: TGTGCCATCAGTGATTCGGGGCTAGCGGGAAAAGAGACCCAGTACTTC

v_call: TRBV5-1
j_call: TRBJ1-1
clone_size: .
d_call: .
cdr3_aa: CASRLGQLNTEAFF
cdr3_nt: TGCGCCAGCAGGTTGGGACAACTGAACACTGAAGCTTTCTTT

v_call: TRBV18
j_call: TRBJ1-5
clone_size: .
d_call: .
cdr3_aa: CASSDEAGSVNQPQHF
cdr3_nt: TGTGCCAGCTCAGACGAAGCGGGTTCAGTGAATCAGCCCCAGCATTTT